These 22 T cell receptor beta chains were all obtained from the same sample, sequenced in a study of T cell clones after liver transplantation. Profiled with immunoSEQ multiplex PCR; TCRdb holds only in-frame clones, not every one. The table lists 25,000 to 40,000 clones, 90% to 95% of them singletons. The specimen comprised CD8+ T cells from blood, sampled 12 months after liver transplant. Every receptor here comes from a human patient who received a liver transplant. A share of the T cells may be of graft donor origin.

V usage is TRBV7-9 and J usage is TRBJ2-3, with D perhaps being TRBD1 or TRBD2 (5 bases each). Germline CDR1 SEHNR, CDR2 FQNEAQ (reference sequence). There are 13 residues in the CDR3. V gave up 4 bases and J gave up 8 bases, with 13 bases separating them. DNA of the CDR3: TGTGCCAGCAGCTCCCGGACTGGGGGTACGCAGTATTTT. Protein product: CASSSRTGGTQYF.

The gene calls are TRBV6-6 and TRBJ1-2, with D possibly being TRBD1 (6 bases). Germline CDR1 is MNHNY and CDR2 is SVGAGI (reference sequence). V lost 0 bases to trimming and J lost 8 bases, with 16 bases between them. This CDR3 is built from 15 residues. CDR3 loop: CASSYSTRDKKGYTF. For the CDR3, the DNA is TGTGCCAGCAGTTACTCTACCCGGGACAAAAAGGGCTACACCTTC.

V usage is TRBV27 and J usage is TRBJ1-2; D might be TRBD1 (6 bases). Germline V CDR1 and CDR2: MNHEY, SMNVEV (reference sequence). The CDR3 loop spans 15 amino acids. The ends were cut back, 1 base at V and 3 bases at J, with 12 bases in the middle. The CDR3 DNA reads as TGTGCCAGCAGTTTATTTGGGGGGCAGCACTATGGCTACACCTTC. It specifies CASSLFGGQHYGYTF.

The chain recombines TRBV2 with TRBJ2-7, with 11 bases that match TRBD2. The V segment lost 7 bases and the J segment 3 bases; nucleotides outside the gene matches: 8. CDR3 size: 15 residues. The germline V gene encodes CDR1 SNHLY and CDR2 FYNNEI. The CDR3 DNA reads as TGTGCCAGCAAGGTTGTAGCGGGAGGGTACTACGAGCAGTACTTC. This encodes CASKVVAGGYYEQYF.

The genes are TRBV13 and TRBJ2-3, with 7 bases aligning to TRBD2. CDR3 length equals 16 residues. The J segment lost 4 bases and the V segment lost 5 bases, leaving 12 bases of the junction unmatched. Germline CDR1 and CDR2: PRHDT and FYEKMQ (reference sequence). CDR3 DNA: TGTGCCAGCAGCCTCCTTATCCGGGAGGTCCCAGATACGCAGTATTTT. It is translated as CASSLLIREVPDTQYF. Full variable domain (missing parts from reference TRBV13 and TRBJ2-3): AAGVIQSPRHLIKEKRETATLKCYPIPRHDTVYWYQQGPGQDPQFLISFYEKMQSDKGSIPDRFSAQQFSDYHSELNMSSLELGDSALYFCASSLLIREVPDTQYFGPGTRLTVL.

V gene TRBV28 combines with J gene TRBJ2-5, with unresolved D. The CDR3 runs to 16 residues. With 3 bases removed from V and 1 base from J, the gap between germline ends came to 15 bases. The germline V gene has CDR1 MDHEN and CDR2 SYDVKM. The CDR3 sequence: CASSFGTGGPQETQYF. As DNA, the CDR3 is TGTGCCAGCAGTTTCGGCACCGGTGGGCCCCAAGAGACCCAGTACTTC.

V gene TRBV2 combines with J gene TRBJ2-1; 11 nucleotides match TRBD2. From germline, CDR1 is SNHLY and CDR2 FYNNEI. J lost 7 bases, V lost 0 bases, and 5 bases had no gene match. The CDR3 contains 16 residues. Here the CDR3 reads CASSEASGRVGNEQFF. The DNA of the CDR3 is TGTGCCAGCAGTGAAGCTAGCGGGAGGGTAGGGAATGAGCAGTTCTTC. The variable domain in full, with the rest retrieved from reference TRBV2 and TRBJ2-1, is EPEVTQTPSHQVTQMGQEVILRCVPISNHLYFYWYRQILGQKVEFLVSFYNNEISEKSEIFDDQFSVERPDGSNFTLKIRSTKLEDSAMYFCASSEASGRVGNEQFFGPGTRLTVL.

This sequence joins TRBV11-2 and TRBJ2-5; D remains unclear. Germline CDR1 SGHAT, CDR2 FQNNGV. The CDR3 is 15 amino acids. V was cut by 4 bases and J by 4 bases, with 16 bases left in between. The CDR3 loop is CASSSYGVFSETQYF. The CDR3, as DNA: TGTGCCAGCAGCTCCTACGGTGTTTTTTCAGAGACCCAGTACTTC.

The V gene is TRBV19, the J gene TRBJ1-1; a possible D gene is TRBD1 (6 bases). Trimming cost V 5 bases and J 4 bases, with 11 bases left between them. This CDR3 spans 13 amino acids. CDR1 and CDR2 from the germline V gene are LNHDA and SQIVND (reference sequence). The CDR3 DNA reads TGTGCCAGTAGTGCGACAGGAGCCACTGAAGCTTTCTTT. Residues: CASSATGATEAFF.

The chain joins TRBV7-9 to TRBJ2-7, with 7 bases identical to TRBD2. V lost 4 bases and J lost 0; bases outside the gene matches: 6. Per germline, CDR1 SEHNR and CDR2 FQNEAQ (reference sequence). This CDR3 contains 15 residues. The CDR3 coding sequence is TGTGCCAGCAGCTCTAGCGGCCCCAGCTCCTACGAGCAGTACTTC. Its protein product is CASSSSGPSSYEQYF.

The CDR3 nucleotides are TGTGCCAGCACCGTAGTAGGGGGCGAGTACGAGCAGTACTTC. Translated: CASTVVGGEYEQYF. The gene calls are TRBV6-5 and TRBJ2-7; 7 bases line up with TRBD1. The trim removed 7 bases at V and 4 bases at J, leaving 10 bases unmatched. The CDR3 extends over 14 amino acids. Per the germline V gene, CDR1 is MNHEY and CDR2 is SVGAGI.

The genes are TRBV27 and TRBJ1-4; the D is unclear. The CDR3 is 15 residues long. The germline CDR1 and CDR2 sequences are MNHEY and SMNVEV (reference sequence). Trimming removed 6 bases at V and 4 bases at J, with 15 bases between. CDR3 sequence reads: CASRTWAPGNEKLFF. CDR3 in DNA: TGTGCCAGCAGAACATGGGCTCCTGGTAATGAAAAACTGTTTTTT.

This chain connects TRBV28 to TRBJ2-3; TRBD2 might be the D (7 bases). Trimming took 6 bases from V and 3 from J, leaving 16 bases between them. There are 15 residues in the CDR3. Germline assignment: CDR1 MDHEN and CDR2 SYDVKM. The CDR3 coding sequence is TGTGCCAGCAGGGGGGGGCGACTAAATACAGATACGCAGTATTTT. Translation gives CASRGGRLNTDTQYF.

The V and J genes are TRBV5-4 and TRBJ2-5, with TRBD2 matching 7 bases. Germline V gives CDR1 SGHNT, CDR2 YYREEE (reference sequence). The CDR3 runs to 14 residues. With V trimmed by 0 bases and J by 2 bases, 1 base remained unmatched. Here the CDR3 DNA reads TGTGCCAGCAGCTTGGACGGGGGGCAAGAGACCCAGTACTTC. Residues: CASSLDGGQETQYF.

This chain uses TRBV7-3 with TRBJ2-1, with 7 bases fitting TRBD1. CDR1 SGHTA and CDR2 FQGTGA come from the germline V gene. The CDR3 is made up of 12 amino acids. With 5 bases clipped from V and 7 bases from J, the junction kept 2 bases outside the gene matches. The CDR3: CASSPDRNEQFF. The DNA of the CDR3 is TGTGCCAGCAGCCCGGACAGGAATGAGCAGTTCTTC.

This chain connects TRBV4-1 to TRBJ2-2, with 11 bases fitting TRBD2. Germline V lookup: CDR1 MGHRA, CDR2 YSYEKL. CDR3 length: 17 amino acids. With V trimmed by 3 bases and J by 2 bases, 5 bases remained unmatched. This chain's CDR3 is CASSHPTSGGNTGELFF. In DNA, the CDR3 is TGCGCCAGCAGCCACCCTACTAGCGGGGGAAACACCGGGGAGCTGTTTTTT.

V usage is TRBV2 and J usage is TRBJ1-3; tentatively, D is TRBD1 (6 bases). The V end lost 5 bases, the J end lost 0 bases, and 11 bases lay between the germline ends. CDR3 length: 15 residues. Looked up from germline, CDR1 is SNHLY and CDR2 is FYNNEI. The CDR3 loop reads CASSSDRTSGNTIYF. In DNA form, the CDR3 reads TGTGCCAGCAGTAGTGACAGGACCTCTGGAAACACCATATATTTT.

V usage is TRBV28 and J usage is TRBJ1-2, with 8 bases that match TRBD1. CDR1 and CDR2 from the germline V gene are MDHEN and SYDVKM. The CDR3 is 14 amino acids. Trimming cost V 8 bases and J 1 base; bases outside gene matches: 6. Here the CDR3 reads CASLGTGFNYGYTF. In nucleotides, the CDR3 is TGTGCCAGCCTGGGGACAGGCTTTAACTATGGCTACACCTTC.

V gene TRBV28 combines with J gene TRBJ2-7; 8 bases map to TRBD2. This CDR3 is built from 13 residues. Germline assignment: CDR1 MDHEN and CDR2 SYDVKM. DNA of the CDR3: TGTGCAGCGGGGGACCCACGCTCCTACGAGCAGTACTTC. Translating it yields CAAGDPRSYEQYF.

The chain employs TRBV5-6 and TRBJ2-7; a possible D gene is TRBD1 (5 bases). Per germline, CDR1 SGHDT and CDR2 YYEEEE. Trimming took off 0 bases at V and 2 bases at J, with 12 bases between the two ends. The CDR3 has 15 residues. Here the CDR3 reads CASSLDPTVTYEQYF. CDR3 coding DNA: TGTGCCAGCAGCTTGGATCCGACAGTAACCTACGAGCAGTACTTC.

The genes are TRBV2 and TRBJ2-3; possibly TRBD1 for D (5 bases). The CDR3 is 15 residues long. Trimming removed 8 bases from V and 3 bases from J, with 18 bases in between. Germline CDR1 and CDR2: SNHLY and FYNNEI. CDR3 loop: CASALGQGSTDTQYF. Written as DNA, the CDR3 is TGTGCCAGCGCCCTCGGCCAGGGTTCGACAGATACGCAGTATTTT.

The genes are TRBV5-6 and TRBJ1-2; 8 nucleotides line up with TRBD1. The CDR3 length is 14 residues. J was trimmed by 4 bases and V by 3 bases; bases with no gene match: 5. Germline CDR1 and CDR2: SGHDT and YYEEEE. For the CDR3, the DNA is TGTGCCAGCAGCTGGCAGGGACAGGCCTATGGCTACACCTTC. Amino acid sequence: CASSWQGQAYGYTF.